This TCR beta chain was sequenced during a study of T cell repertoires in cytomegalovirus infection. Study-wide background: Evidence of both CMV infection and a matching HLA type came from public TCR beta signatures. Overall study findings and caveats: Ex vivo responses were dominated by HLA-C-restricted CMV-specific TCR beta clonotypes.

One entry per CDR3 protein results from TCRdb running MiXCR on the reads. The sample contains about 340,000 distinct CDR3 sequences, 29% of which appear only once. The CDR3 is made up of 14 amino acids. Trimming removed 3 bases at V and 0 bases at J, with 11 bases between. Germline V gives CDR1 DFQATT, CDR2 SNEGSKA (reference sequence). This clonotype has only a few counts. Its cognate antigen is unknown. The gene calls are TRBV20-1 and TRBJ1-2; D is possibly TRBD1 (6 bases). The sequence was obtained from a human donor in good health (CMV status not recorded). Some clones in this sample may be carry-over from other donors' samples. The sequences come from cultured PBMCs, collected from culture after CMV antigen stimulation. The CDR3 DNA reads TGCAGTGCTAGTATGGGGGCAGCTAACTATGGCTACACCTTC. The encoded protein is CSASMGAANYGYTF.